These 5 T cell receptor beta chains were sequenced from one sample in a study of blood T cell repertoires in COVID-19. Assay: immunoSEQ multiplex PCR; the TCRdb copy retains only in-frame clones and omits some. The sample includes roughly 200,000 clones, 90% of them seen just once. The sequenced sample consisted of PBMCs or T cells enriched from blood (not recorded which). The receptors here all came from a man younger than 45 who had recovered from COVID-19.

V is TRBV28 and J is TRBJ2-7; 7 bases match TRBD1. Trimming took 1 base from V and 2 from J; bases not matched to a gene: 8. The CDR3 length is 16 residues. Germline values: CDR1 MDHEN, CDR2 SYDVKM. CDR3 residues: CASSLSNDRATYEQYF. CDR3 nucleotides: TGTGCCAGCAGTTTATCAAACGACAGGGCCACCTACGAGCAGTACTTC.

The V and J genes are TRBV30 and TRBJ2-6, with D possibly being TRBD1 (6 bases). The CDR3 covers 17 residues. Germline V gene lookup returns CDR1 GTSNPN and CDR2 SVGIG (reference sequence). Trimming took 2 bases from V and 0 from J, leaving 14 bases between them. CDR3 coding DNA: TGTGCCTGGAGTCCTGACAGGACCTCCTCTGGGGCCAACGTCCTGACTTTC. Translated, it gives CAWSPDRTSSGANVLTF.

The chain combines TRBV3-1 (or the pseudogene TRBV3-2) with TRBJ1-2; D uncertain. This CDR3 spans 14 amino acids. V was pared by 1 base and J by 4 bases, with 10 bases between. Germline V gives CDR1 LGHDT, CDR2 YNNKEL (reference sequence). This CDR3 is CASSQAAGVYGYTF. CDR3 nucleotide sequence: TGTGCCAGCAGCCAAGCCGCGGGAGTCTATGGCTACACCTTC.

There are a few counts of this clone. The chain is built from TRBV11-2 and TRBJ1-1; no clear D gene. V shed 10 bases and J shed 0 bases, with 15 bases lying between them. Germline V gives CDR1 SGHAT, CDR2 FQNNGV. This CDR3 contains 14 residues. Here the CDR3 reads CATSRFGVNTEAFF. As DNA, the CDR3 is TGTGCCACTAGCAGGTTCGGGGTGAACACTGAAGCTTTCTTT.

The chain uses TRBV19 and TRBJ1-1; a possible D gene is TRBD1 (5 bases). Germline loops: CDR1 LNHDA, CDR2 SQIVND (reference sequence). The CDR3 contains 15 residues. V dropped 7 bases and J dropped 5 bases, with 20 bases sitting between them. CDR3 loop: CASKSQGSTSTEAFF. CDR3 nucleotide sequence: TGTGCCAGTAAGTCGCAGGGAAGTACTTCGACTGAAGCTTTCTTT.